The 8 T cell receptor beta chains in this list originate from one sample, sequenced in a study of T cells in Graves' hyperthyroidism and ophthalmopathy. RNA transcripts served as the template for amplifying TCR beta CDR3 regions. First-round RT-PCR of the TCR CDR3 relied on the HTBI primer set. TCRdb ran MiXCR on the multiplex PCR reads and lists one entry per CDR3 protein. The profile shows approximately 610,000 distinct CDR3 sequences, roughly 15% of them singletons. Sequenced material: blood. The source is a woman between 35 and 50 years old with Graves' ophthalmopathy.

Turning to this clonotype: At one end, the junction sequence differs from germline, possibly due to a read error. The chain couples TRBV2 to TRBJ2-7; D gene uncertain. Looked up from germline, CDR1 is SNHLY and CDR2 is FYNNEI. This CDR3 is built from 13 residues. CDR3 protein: CASSEISSYEQCF. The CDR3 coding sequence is TGTGCCAGCAGTGAGATTAGCTCCTACGAGCAGTGCTTC.

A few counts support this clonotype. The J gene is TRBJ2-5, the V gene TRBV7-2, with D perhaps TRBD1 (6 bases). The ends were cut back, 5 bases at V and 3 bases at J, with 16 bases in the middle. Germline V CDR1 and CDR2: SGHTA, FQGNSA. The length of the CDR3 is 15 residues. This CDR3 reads CASSAVGQGKETQYF. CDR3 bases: TGTGCCAGCAGCGCAGTCGGGCAGGGGAAAGAGACCCAGTACTTC.

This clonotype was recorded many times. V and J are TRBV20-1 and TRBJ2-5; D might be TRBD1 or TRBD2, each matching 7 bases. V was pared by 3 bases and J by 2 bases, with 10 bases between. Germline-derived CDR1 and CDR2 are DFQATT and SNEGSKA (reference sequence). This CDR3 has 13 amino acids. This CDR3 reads CSASQGGQETQYF. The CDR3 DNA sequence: TGCAGTGCTAGCCAGGGGGGGCAAGAGACCCAGTACTTC.

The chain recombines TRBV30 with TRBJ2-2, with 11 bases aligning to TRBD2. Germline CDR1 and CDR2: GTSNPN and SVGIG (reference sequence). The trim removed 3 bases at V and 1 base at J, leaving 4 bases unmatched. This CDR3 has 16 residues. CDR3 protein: CAWSEGTSGNTGELFF. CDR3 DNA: TGTGCCTGGAGCGAAGGGACTAGCGGGAACACCGGGGAGCTGTTTTTT.

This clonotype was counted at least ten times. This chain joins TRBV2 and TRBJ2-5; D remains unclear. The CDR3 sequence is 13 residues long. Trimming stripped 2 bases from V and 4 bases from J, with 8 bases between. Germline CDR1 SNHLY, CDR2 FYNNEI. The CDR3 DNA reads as TGTGCCAGCAGTGAACCTAACACAGAGACCCAGTACTTC. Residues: CASSEPNTETQYF.

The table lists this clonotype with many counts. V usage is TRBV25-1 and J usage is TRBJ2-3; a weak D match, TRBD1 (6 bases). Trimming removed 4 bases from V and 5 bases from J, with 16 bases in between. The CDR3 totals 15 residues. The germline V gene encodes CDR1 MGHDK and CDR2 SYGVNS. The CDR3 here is CASSVRGTVVDTQYF. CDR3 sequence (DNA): TGTGCCAGCAGTGTCAGGGGAACTGTTGTAGATACGCAGTATTTT.

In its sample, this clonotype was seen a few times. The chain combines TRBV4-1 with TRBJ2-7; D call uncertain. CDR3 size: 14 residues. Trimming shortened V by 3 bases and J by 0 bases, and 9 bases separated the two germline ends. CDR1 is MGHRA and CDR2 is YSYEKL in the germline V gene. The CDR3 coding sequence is TGCGCCAGCAGCCAGGCAGGACGCTCCTACGAGCAGTACTTC. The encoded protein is CASSQAGRSYEQYF.

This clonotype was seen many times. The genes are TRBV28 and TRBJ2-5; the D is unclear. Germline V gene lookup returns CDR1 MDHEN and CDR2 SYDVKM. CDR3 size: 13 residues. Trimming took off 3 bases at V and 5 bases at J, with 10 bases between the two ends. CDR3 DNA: TGTGCCAGCAGTTTTAGTTATACGGAGACCCAGTACTTC. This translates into CASSFSYTETQYF.